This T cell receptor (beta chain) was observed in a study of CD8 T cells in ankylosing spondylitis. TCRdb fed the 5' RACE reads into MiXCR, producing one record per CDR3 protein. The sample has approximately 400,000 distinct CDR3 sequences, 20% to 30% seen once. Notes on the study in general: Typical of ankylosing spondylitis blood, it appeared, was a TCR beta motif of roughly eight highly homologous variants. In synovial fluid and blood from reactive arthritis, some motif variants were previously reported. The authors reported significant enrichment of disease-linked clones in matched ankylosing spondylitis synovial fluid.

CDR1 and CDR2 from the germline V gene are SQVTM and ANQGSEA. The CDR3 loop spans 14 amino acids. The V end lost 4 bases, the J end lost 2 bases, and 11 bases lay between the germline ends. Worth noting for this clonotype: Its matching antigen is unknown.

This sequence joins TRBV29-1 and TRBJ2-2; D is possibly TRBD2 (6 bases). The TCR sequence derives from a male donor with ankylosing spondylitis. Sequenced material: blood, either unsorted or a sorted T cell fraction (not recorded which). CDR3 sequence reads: CSVGSSGNTGELFF. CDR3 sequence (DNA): TGCAGCGTTGGTAGTAGCGGAAACACCGGGGAGCTGTTTTTT.